The 23 T cell receptor beta chains below come from one sample, sequenced in a study of shared clonotypes between healthy human individuals. Generated by immunoSEQ multiplex PCR, the TCRdb table keeps only in-frame clones and is missing some. The sample holds about 2 million clones, over 85% seen once. CD45RO negativity and positive selection for CCR7 defined naive CD8 cells, a population that excluded terminally differentiated effector memory CD45RA+ cells. The specimen was naive CD8+ T cells sorted from blood. The receptors stem from a man aged 18 to 30 in good health.

The chain employs TRBV5-8 and TRBJ1-6, with D unclear. The CDR3 totals 13 residues. The V gene's germline CDR1 is SGHTS and CDR2 YDEGEE. V lost 7 bases and J lost 12, with 17 bases in between. CDR3 coding DNA: TGTGCCAGCGCCCCCATTATTTCGGAACCCCTCCACTTT. Translated, it gives CASAPIISEPLHF.

This chain joins TRBV7-8 and TRBJ2-7; D remains ambiguous. With 1 base removed from V and 7 bases from J, the gap between germline ends came to 5 bases. The CDR3 length is 11 residues. Looked up from germline, CDR1 is SGHVS and CDR2 is FQNEAQ. The CDR3 here is CASSLGVEQYF. The CDR3 DNA sequence: TGTGCCAGCAGCTTAGGAGTAGAGCAGTACTTC. Full variable domain (missing parts from reference TRBV7-8 and TRBJ2-7): GAGVSQSPRYKVAKRGQDVALRCDPISGHVSLFWYQQALGQGPEFLTYFQNEAQLDKSGLPSDRFFAERPEGSVSTLKIQRTQQEDSAVYLCASSLGVEQYFGPGTRLTVT.

This chain connects TRBV13 to TRBJ2-7, with 7 bases identical to TRBD1. The CDR3 totals 14 residues. Germline CDR1 PRHDT, CDR2 FYEKMQ (reference sequence). V was pared by 5 bases and J by 6 bases, with 10 bases of the junction left unmatched. CDR3 region: CASSIKTGNGEQYF. In DNA, the CDR3 is TGTGCCAGCAGCATAAAGACAGGGAACGGCGAGCAGTACTTC. Combining the CDR3 with reference TRBV13 and TRBJ2-7 gives the whole variable domain AAGVIQSPRHLIKEKRETATLKCYPIPRHDTVYWYQQGPGQDPQFLISFYEKMQSDKGSIPDRFSAQQFSDYHSELNMSSLELGDSALYFCASSIKTGNGEQYFGPGTRLTVT.

This rearrangement joins TRBV5-1 to TRBJ2-7; TRBD2 agrees at 11 bases. The junction had 7 bases not matched to a gene; V was cut back by 4 bases and J by 1 base. The CDR3 has 16 amino acids. CDR1 SGHRS and CDR2 YFSETQ come from the germline V gene. The CDR3 loop is CASSKGLAVTSYEQYF. Written as DNA, the CDR3 is TGCGCCAGCAGCAAGGGACTAGCGGTGACATCCTACGAGCAGTACTTC.

The chain employs TRBV6-5 and TRBJ1-1; TRBD1 is a possible D gene (6 bases). The CDR3 covers 15 residues. Germline V gene sequence: CDR1 MNHEY, CDR2 SVGAGI. The V and J ends lost 6 bases and 0 bases respectively, with 14 bases between them. CDR3 bases: TGTGCCAGCAGAACGAACAGGGATCTGAACACTGAAGCTTTCTTT. Translation gives CASRTNRDLNTEAFF.

The chain joins TRBV14 to TRBJ2-7; 7 bases line up with TRBD1. The CDR3 consists of 15 residues. J was trimmed by 0 bases and V by 4 bases; bases with no gene match: 6. Looked up from germline, CDR1 is SGHDN and CDR2 is FVKESK. The CDR3 loop is CASSPPGQLSYEQYF. In nucleotides, the CDR3 is TGTGCCAGCAGCCCACCGGGACAGCTCTCCTACGAGCAGTACTTC.

The V gene is TRBV6-1, the J gene TRBJ2-2, with 8 bases lining up with TRBD1. The J segment lost 4 bases and the V segment lost 2 bases, leaving 9 bases of the junction unmatched. CDR3 length: 17 amino acids. Germline V gene sequence: CDR1 MNHNS, CDR2 SASEGT. The CDR3 DNA is TGTGCCAGCAGTGAATATCAGGCAGGGGGCTTCACCGGGGAGCTGTTTTTT. Translated: CASSEYQAGGFTGELFF.

J is TRBJ1-3 and V is TRBV30; no clear D gene. CDR1 GTSNPN and CDR2 SVGIG come from the germline V gene (reference sequence). With 7 bases removed from V and 3 bases from J, the gap between germline ends came to 13 bases. This CDR3 is built from 13 residues. CDR3 sequence reads: CASDGSYGNTIYF. The DNA for the CDR3 is TGTGCCTCCGACGGGAGTTATGGAAACACCATATATTTT.

This chain joins TRBV9 and TRBJ2-1; 16 bases align to TRBD2. With 8 bases clipped from V and 1 base from J, the junction kept 6 bases outside the gene matches. CDR1 is SGDLS, CDR2 YYNGEE, per germline. There are 17 residues in the CDR3. CDR3 sequence reads: CASAGTSGRGSYNEQFF. The CDR3 DNA follows: TGTGCCAGTGCCGGGACTAGCGGGAGGGGGTCCTACAATGAGCAGTTCTTC.

The chain combines TRBV14 with TRBJ2-7; D is unclear. This CDR3 spans 14 amino acids. The V end lost 1 base, the J end lost 2 bases, and 9 bases lay between the germline ends. Germline CDR1 and CDR2: SGHDN and FVKESK. The CDR3 DNA follows: TGTGCCAGCAGCCAAGTCCTTTCCCCCTACGAGCAGTACTTC. Translated: CASSQVLSPYEQYF.

CDR3 region: CASSYSRALAEDTQYF. CDR3 DNA: TGTGCCAGCAGTTACTCGCGGGCGCTAGCAGAAGATACGCAGTATTTT. The chain combines TRBV6-6 with TRBJ2-3, with a tentative D call TRBD2 (5 bases). There are 16 residues in the CDR3. V was cut by 0 bases and J by 5 bases, with 15 bases left in between. Germline loops: CDR1 MNHNY, CDR2 SVGAGI (reference sequence).

On this clone itself: Other DNA variants within this sample encode the same CDR3. The chain carries TRBV19 and TRBJ1-1, with 9 bases that match TRBD1. The CDR3 runs 12 residues. The germline gives CDR1 LNHDA, CDR2 SQIVND (reference sequence). The J segment lost 5 bases and the V segment lost 6 bases, leaving 1 base of the junction unmatched. In DNA form, the CDR3 reads TGTGCCAGTAGACAGGGGGCGACTGAAGCTTTCTTT. As protein: CASRQGATEAFF.

With regard to this clone: Other DNA sequences in this sample translate to the same CDR3. The chain has TRBV7-2 and TRBJ2-1; TRBD2 aligns across 7 bases. This CDR3 spans 15 amino acids. Germline lookup yields CDR1 SGHTA and CDR2 FQGNSA. J was trimmed by 4 bases and V by 1 base; bases with no gene match: 4. DNA for the CDR3: TGTGCCAGCAGCTTAGTAGGCGGGAGTTACAATGAGCAGTTCTTC. Translation gives CASSLVGGSYNEQFF.

This clone was seen a single time. This chain connects TRBV7-9 to TRBJ2-3, with D maybe TRBD2 (5 bases). Trimming removed 8 bases from V and 0 bases from J, with 12 bases in between. This CDR3 has 14 amino acids. Per the germline V gene, CDR1 is SEHNR and CDR2 is FQNEAQ (reference sequence). The CDR3 protein is CASLATTSTDTQYF. The CDR3 bases are TGTGCCAGCCTAGCTACGACTAGCACAGATACGCAGTATTTT. Variable domain in full (rest from reference TRBV7-9 and TRBJ2-3): DTGVSQNPRHKITKRGQNVTFRCDPISEHNRLYWYRQTLGQGPEFLTYFQNEAQLEKSRLLSDRFSAERPKGSFSTLEIQRTEQGDSAMYLCASLATTSTDTQYFGPGTRLTVL.

This clone has only one observation. The rearrangement joins TRBV6-9 to TRBJ2-6, with TRBD1 matching over 11 bases. Germline V CDR1 and CDR2: MNHGY, SVAAGI. The V and J ends lost 5 bases and 0 bases, in that order; junction bases with no gene match: 6. The CDR3 spans 18 residues. CDR3 DNA: TGTGCCAGCAGTAAACCGGACAGGGGGCTCTCTGGGGCCAACGTCCTGACTTTC. This codes for CASSKPDRGLSGANVLTF.

The chain has TRBV6-1 and TRBJ2-5; D perhaps matches TRBD2 (6 bases). The CDR3 contains 16 residues. V gave up 0 bases and J gave up 4 bases, with 15 bases separating them. In germline, CDR1 is MNHNS, CDR2 SASEGT. The CDR3 protein is CASSEAPWEDRETQYF. Written as DNA, the CDR3 is TGTGCCAGCAGTGAAGCCCCTTGGGAGGATCGAGAGACCCAGTACTTC.

V usage is TRBV5-6 and J usage is TRBJ2-4; D not resolved. The V end lost 4 bases, the J end lost 5 bases, and 16 bases lay between the germline ends. Germline-derived CDR1 and CDR2 are SGHDT and YYEEEE. The CDR3 has 15 residues. CDR3 sequence: CASSLLSRAENIQYF. The CDR3 bases are TGTGCCAGCAGCCTTCTAAGTAGGGCAGAAAACATTCAGTACTTC.

The chain uses TRBV29-1 and TRBJ2-7; D uncertain. V was cut by 5 bases and J by 5 bases, with 16 bases left in between. CDR1 and CDR2 (germline): SQVTM, ANQGSEA. The CDR3 covers 13 residues. The CDR3 spells CSVLPGMNHEQYF. The CDR3 DNA is TGCAGCGTTCTCCCGGGCATGAATCACGAGCAGTACTTC.

The chain uses TRBV5-4 and TRBJ2-7, with unresolved D. Between the trimmed V and J ends, which lost 2 bases and 2 bases, there was a span of 11 bases. The V gene's germline CDR1 is SGHNT and CDR2 YYREEE (reference sequence). CDR3 length: 14 residues. The CDR3 DNA is TGTGCCAGCAGCTTCATGCGCGATACCTACGAGCAGTACTTC. Encoded protein: CASSFMRDTYEQYF.

The V and J genes are TRBV5-1 and TRBJ1-1; TRBD1 might be the D (6 bases). The length of the CDR3 is 15 residues. V lost 3 bases to trimming and J lost 1 base, with 13 bases between them. CDR1 SGHRS and CDR2 YFSETQ come from the germline V gene. The CDR3 nucleotides are TGCGCCAGCAGCTGGGAACAGGGTACGAACACTGAAGCTTTCTTT. Encoded protein: CASSWEQGTNTEAFF.

CDR3 sequence reads: CATYEQYF. CDR3 sequence (DNA): TGTGCCACCTACGAGCAGTACTTC. This chain connects TRBV2 to TRBJ2-7; D gene ambiguous. The CDR3 contains 8 residues. Germline V CDR1 and CDR2: SNHLY, FYNNEI. V was shortened by 10 bases and J by 2 bases, with 0 bases between the two germline ends.

This clone showed up just once. J is TRBJ2-5 and V is TRBV4-1, with 8 positions matching TRBD1. V lost 3 bases, J lost 5 bases, and 8 bases stayed unmatched. Germline V gene lookup returns CDR1 MGHRA and CDR2 YSYEKL. The CDR3 sequence is 15 residues long. The CDR3 DNA reads TGCGCCAGCAGCCACCCCGACAGGGGTTGGGAGACCCAGTACTTC. Its protein product is CASSHPDRGWETQYF.

The gene calls are TRBV9 and TRBJ1-2; D is undetermined. From germline, CDR1 is SGDLS and CDR2 YYNGEE. Trimming left V 2 bases short and J 3 bases short, with 11 bases between. The CDR3 runs to 14 residues. As DNA, the CDR3 is TGTGCCAGCAGCGTGGGAAGTCCGCACTATGGCTACACCTTC. It yields the protein CASSVGSPHYGYTF.